This T cell receptor (beta chain) was captured by sequencing in a study of cytomegalovirus exposure and HLA in healthy donors. Study-wide results and limits: When a later analysis was performed, an Asian-associated ancestry cluster reportedly had fewer N-insertions than the approximately 680-donor mean.

Primers: 60 Vbeta forward and 13 Jbeta reverse. The assay was immunoSEQ multiplex PCR, and TCRdb's table has in-frame clones only and misses some. The sample shows 160,000 or so clones, around 77% of them seen only once. Turning to this clone: Antigen specificity is unknown.

This sequence was found in a middle-aged man in good health and CMV-seropositive. Sequencing input: PBMCs.

CDR3 sequence: CASSTMTGLETQYF. The CDR3, as DNA: TGTGCCAGCAGCACGATGACAGGACTAGAGACCCAGTACTTC. The J gene is TRBJ2-5, the V gene TRBV7-9; D is perhaps TRBD1 (6 bases). This CDR3 has 14 amino acids. V lost 5 bases and J lost 4, with 14 bases in between. Per the germline V gene, CDR1 is SEHNR and CDR2 is FQNEAQ (reference sequence).